This T cell receptor beta chain was captured in a study of cytomegalovirus exposure and HLA in healthy donors. With respect to this clone: Its antigen is not identified.

The germline CDR1 and CDR2 sequences are LGHNA and YSLEER. V gave up 1 base and J gave up 6 bases, with 13 bases separating them. The CDR3 loop spans 15 amino acids. Primers: 60 Vbeta forward and 13 Jbeta reverse. In the original processing: Later analysis identified roughly 82 million unique TCR beta chains, about 10 million shared. Some clones are missing from TCRdb's copy, which holds only in-frame ones; the method was immunoSEQ multiplex PCR. That table furnishes V, J and clone size, whereas the DNA furnished D and trimming. The sample contains 70,000 to 90,000 clones, about 60% of which appear only once. Overall study findings and caveats: A later analysis, which compared TCR beta chains of equal frequency, found the HLA-associated ones more clonally expanded.

The receptor was derived from a woman aged 40 to 55 in good health and CMV-seropositive. The genes are TRBV4-3 and TRBJ2-4, with a weak D call TRBD2 (6 bases). Sequenced: PBMCs. As DNA, the CDR3 is TGCGCCAGCAGCCAAGGGACTACTAGGGGAAACATTCAGTACTTC. Protein: CASSQGTTRGNIQYF.